This T cell receptor beta chain was captured by sequencing in a study of T-cell reconstitution after alpha-beta-depleted transplantation in children. Unique molecular identifiers tagged the TCRbeta library. One entry per CDR3 protein results from TCRdb running MiXCR on the PCR reads. The repertoire holds 200,000 to 250,000 distinct CDR3 sequences, 7.5% to 9.5% seen once, with roughly 35% in the top ten. Regarding the study as a whole: Alpha-beta T cells about two months after transplant reportedly derived from several hundred expanded graft clones. Hyperexpanded clones declined; after one year, newly produced T cells mostly supplied diversity. Some patients' high day-60 TCRbeta diversity was traced to surviving recipient T cells and thymic progenitors.

This clonotype was picked up a small number of times. Its cognate antigen is unknown. With 5 bases clipped from V and 3 bases from J, the junction kept 5 bases outside the gene matches. Germline CDR1 SEHNR, CDR2 FQNEAQ (reference sequence). The length of the CDR3 is 14 residues. The receptor's source is a male patient aged 2-15 years who had a stem cell transplant for acute myeloid leukemia, so the T cells may come from the graft donor. The chain joins TRBV7-9 to TRBJ2-5; 8 nucleotides line up with TRBD2. The sample was PBMCs, mostly from graft donor cells, taken 360 days after TCRalphabeta/CD19-depleted stem cell transplant. The CDR3, as DNA: TGTGCCAGCAGCCCGACAGCGGGAGAAGAGACCCAGTACTTC. This encodes CASSPTAGEETQYF.